A single sample is the source of the 2 T cell receptor beta chains below, sequenced in a study of CD8 T cells in ankylosing spondylitis. TCRdb reprocessed the 5' RACE reads via MiXCR and lists one record per CDR3 protein. The sample includes around 29,000 distinct CDR3 sequences, around 5% seen only once; the top ten take around 2%. Sequenced sample: blood, either unsorted or a sorted T cell fraction (not recorded which). These receptors were obtained from a female donor with ankylosing spondylitis or in good health (not recorded which).

At least ten counts were recorded for this clonotype. This sequence joins TRBV9 and TRBJ2-2, with a weak D call TRBD1 (6 bases). Germline lookup yields CDR1 SGDLS and CDR2 YYNGEE. V was cut by 3 bases and J by 2 bases, with 8 bases left in between. The CDR3 totals 14 residues. In nucleotides, the CDR3 is TGTGCCAGCAGCGGCAGGGGAAACACCGGGGAGCTGTTTTTT. It translates to CASSGRGNTGELFF. The entire variable domain, with the rest obtained from reference TRBV9 and TRBJ2-2, is as follows: DSGVTQTPKHLITATGQRVTLRCSPRSGDLSVYWYQQSLDQGLQFLIQYYNGEERAKGNILERFSAQQFPDLHSELNLSSLELGDSALYFCASSGRGNTGELFFGEGSRLTVL.

This clonotype appeared many times. The gene calls are TRBV9 and TRBJ2-3, with D hard to call. The CDR3 has 14 amino acids. The germline gives CDR1 SGDLS, CDR2 YYNGEE. V was pared by 0 bases and J by 1 base, with 6 bases between. The CDR3 protein is CASSVVGGTDTQYF. The CDR3 DNA is TGTGCCAGCAGCGTAGTTGGAGGCACAGATACGCAGTATTTT. Looking up the rest from reference TRBV9 and TRBJ2-3 gives the full variable domain: DSGVTQTPKHLITATGQRVTLRCSPRSGDLSVYWYQQSLDQGLQFLIQYYNGEERAKGNILERFSAQQFPDLHSELNLSSLELGDSALYFCASSVVGGTDTQYFGPGTRLTVL.